These 4 T cell receptor beta chains were all obtained from the same sample, sequenced in a study of cytomegalovirus exposure and HLA in healthy donors (dated by TCRdb to the late 2010s). The library was made by the immunoSEQ multiplex PCR assay. TCRdb stores this immuneACCESS table with in-frame sequences only. Part of the clones is absent; in the studies checked, under half of the shortfall reflects unresolved V genes, and no reason is known for the rest. The sample yields 68,000 or so clones; about 90% were counted once. The ten largest clonotypes hold about 1.2% of the sample. Sequencing was performed on PBMCs. All receptors derive from a young woman in good health and CMV-seronegative.

The chain carries TRBV7-6 and TRBJ2-5, with D perhaps matching TRBD1 (6 bases). V dropped 3 bases and J dropped 0 bases, with 8 bases sitting between them. This CDR3 has 14 residues. Germline CDR1 reads SGHVS; CDR2 reads FNYEAQ. CDR3 coding DNA: TGTGCCAGCAGCTTCGGACAGTACCAAGAGACCCAGTACTTC. Encoded protein: CASSFGQYQETQYF.

The rearrangement links TRBV12-5 to TRBJ1-1; TRBD1 is a possible D gene (5 bases). Germline values: CDR1 LGHNT, CDR2 FRNRAP. The CDR3 is 13 amino acids. V was pared by 6 bases and J by 4 bases, with 12 bases between. CDR3: CASGLGGGTEAFF. CDR3 bases: TGTGCTAGTGGCCTGGGGGGTGGCACTGAAGCTTTCTTT.

The genes are TRBV6-1 and TRBJ2-1; 11 bases match TRBD2. The CDR3 is 15 amino acids. Germline V CDR1 and CDR2: MNHNS, SASEGT. Losses at the gene ends were 6 bases for V and 3 bases for J; bases not matched to a gene: 4. CDR3 in DNA: TGTGCCAGCAGCACAGGGACTAGCGGCTACAATGAGCAGTTCTTC. It codes for CASSTGTSGYNEQFF.

This clone was detected only a few times. This chain connects TRBV30 to TRBJ2-7, with 10 positions matching TRBD1. The germline V gene encodes CDR1 GTSNPN and CDR2 SVGIG (reference sequence). This CDR3 comprises 12 residues. V was pared by 2 bases and J by 7 bases, with 2 bases of the junction left unmatched. CDR3 coding DNA: TGTGCCTGGAGTAGACAGGGGGCTGAGCAGTACTTC. Protein: CAWSRQGAEQYF.